This TCR beta chain was recorded in a study of cytomegalovirus exposure and HLA in healthy donors. Across the study: Researchers previously reported finding fewer than 140 million unique TCR beta sequences from about 170 million T cells. Samples from HLA-typed donors yielded about 85 million unique TCRs in an early data release.

The germline V gene encodes CDR1 KGHSH and CDR2 LQKENI. V dropped 3 bases and J dropped 0 bases, with 11 bases sitting between them. The CDR3 spans 16 residues. With 60 Vbeta and 13 Jbeta primers, the PCR was carried out. Only in-frame clones appear in the TCRdb table, and some are missing; sequencing was by immunoSEQ multiplex PCR. This sample contains 180,000 or so clones. Healthy bone marrow donors made up the donors. The gene calls are TRBV18 and TRBJ2-2; TRBD2 is a possible D gene (6 bases). Sequencing was done on a sample of PBMCs. This sequence originates from a boy younger than 18 in good health and CMV-seronegative. Written as DNA, the CDR3 is TGTGCCAGCTCACCTCGGGACTCTTCGAACACCGGGGAGCTGTTTTTT. Its translation is CASSPRDSSNTGELFF.